These 10 T cell receptor beta chains were all obtained from the same sample, sequenced in a study of cytomegalovirus exposure and HLA in healthy donors. Profiling relied on immunoSEQ multiplex PCR, and the TCRdb table lists in-frame clones only, not all of them. Of roughly 350,000 clones listed, approximately 90% are singletons. Sequenced input: PBMCs. The receptors were sampled from a woman between 18 and 29 years old in good health and CMV-seronegative.

The chain is built from TRBV5-4 and TRBJ2-5; D not resolved. CDR3 length equals 12 residues. V was pared by 6 bases and J by 4 bases, with 10 bases between. CDR1 is SGHNT and CDR2 is YYREEE in the germline V gene (reference sequence). The chain's CDR3 is CASNLRGETQYF. Here the CDR3 DNA reads TGTGCCAGCAACCTTCGCGGAGAGACCCAGTACTTC.

The rearrangement uses TRBV27 and TRBJ1-5; D gene unclear. Deletions cut 5 bases from V and 4 bases from J, with 9 bases between. The CDR3 consists of 13 residues. In germline, CDR1 is MNHEY, CDR2 SMNVEV (reference sequence). The CDR3 DNA sequence: TGTGCCAGCAGTGAGCTCCGGAATCAGCCCCAGCATTTT. Its translation: CASSELRNQPQHF.

The sample holds one count of this clone. The chain is built from TRBV7-2 and TRBJ1-1, with 8 bases lining up with TRBD1. Germline CDR1 and CDR2: SGHTA and FQGNSA. The CDR3 contains 13 residues. The V segment lost 5 bases and the J segment 6 bases; nucleotides outside the gene matches: 5. CDR3 amino acids: CASSAAGGSEAFF. The CDR3 DNA sequence: TGTGCCAGCAGCGCCGCAGGGGGCTCTGAAGCTTTCTTT.

For the CDR3, the DNA is TGTGCCAGCAGCTTAGGCCCCGGGGCAGGGGATGGCTACACCTTC. Encoded protein: CASSLGPGAGDGYTF. The genes are TRBV7-2 and TRBJ1-2, with a possible D match to TRBD1 (6 bases). Trimming shortened V by 1 base and J by 6 bases, and 15 bases separated the two germline ends. Germline lookup yields CDR1 SGHTA and CDR2 FQGNSA. This CDR3 has 15 residues.

The rearrangement links TRBV19 to TRBJ2-7, with TRBD1 matching over 7 bases. CDR3 size: 14 residues. J was trimmed by 1 base and V by 10 bases; bases with no gene match: 10. Germline CDR1 reads LNHDA; CDR2 reads SQIVND (reference sequence). In DNA, the CDR3 is TGTGCCACCTCAGGGGCAGGGGGTTCCTACGAGCAGTACTTC. Encoded protein: CATSGAGGSYEQYF.

The V and J genes are TRBV6-6 and TRBJ1-2; D possibly corresponds to TRBD1 (6 bases). This CDR3 is 15 amino acids long. Trimming took off 7 bases at V and 5 bases at J, with 20 bases between the two ends. Germline lookup yields CDR1 MNHNY and CDR2 SVGAGI (reference sequence). The CDR3 DNA reads as TGTGCCAGCACCCTACGGGGGGGCGTCCGATATGGCTACACCTTC. Its translation: CASTLRGGVRYGYTF.

The chain joins TRBV7-2 to TRBJ2-1; a possible D gene is TRBD2 (6 bases). This CDR3 is 15 amino acids long. The germline V gene has CDR1 SGHTA and CDR2 FQGNSA. Trimming cost V 3 bases and J 5 bases, with 14 bases left between them. DNA of the CDR3: TGTGCCAGCAGCTTCTACGGGAGCACGAACAATGAGCAGTTCTTC. Protein: CASSFYGSTNNEQFF.

The genes are TRBV5-1 and TRBJ2-2; tentative D call: TRBD2 (5 bases). Germline CDR1 reads SGHRS; CDR2 reads YFSETQ. Trimming pared 0 bases from V and 6 bases from J, leaving 6 bases between. The CDR3 runs 13 residues. CDR3 in amino acids: CASSLDGAGELFF. The CDR3 region has the DNA TGCGCCAGCAGCTTGGACGGGGCCGGGGAGCTGTTTTTT.

J is TRBJ1-1 and V is TRBV5-1, with 7 bases matching TRBD1. With 2 bases clipped from V and 0 bases from J, the junction kept 10 bases outside the gene matches. Germline V gives CDR1 SGHRS, CDR2 YFSETQ. CDR3 size: 17 residues. CDR3 region: CASSFVTGDIVNTEAFF. The CDR3 bases are TGCGCCAGCAGCTTTGTCACAGGGGATATAGTGAACACTGAAGCTTTCTTT.

This chain joins TRBV7-9 and TRBJ2-1; 7 bases map to TRBD2. V lost 5 bases and J lost 7; bases outside the gene matches: 11. Germline CDR1 SEHNR, CDR2 FQNEAQ (reference sequence). This CDR3 has 15 amino acids. DNA of the CDR3: TGTGCCAGCAGCCCTGATGGTGGGGAGGGGAATGAGCAGTTCTTC. Amino acids: CASSPDGGEGNEQFF.